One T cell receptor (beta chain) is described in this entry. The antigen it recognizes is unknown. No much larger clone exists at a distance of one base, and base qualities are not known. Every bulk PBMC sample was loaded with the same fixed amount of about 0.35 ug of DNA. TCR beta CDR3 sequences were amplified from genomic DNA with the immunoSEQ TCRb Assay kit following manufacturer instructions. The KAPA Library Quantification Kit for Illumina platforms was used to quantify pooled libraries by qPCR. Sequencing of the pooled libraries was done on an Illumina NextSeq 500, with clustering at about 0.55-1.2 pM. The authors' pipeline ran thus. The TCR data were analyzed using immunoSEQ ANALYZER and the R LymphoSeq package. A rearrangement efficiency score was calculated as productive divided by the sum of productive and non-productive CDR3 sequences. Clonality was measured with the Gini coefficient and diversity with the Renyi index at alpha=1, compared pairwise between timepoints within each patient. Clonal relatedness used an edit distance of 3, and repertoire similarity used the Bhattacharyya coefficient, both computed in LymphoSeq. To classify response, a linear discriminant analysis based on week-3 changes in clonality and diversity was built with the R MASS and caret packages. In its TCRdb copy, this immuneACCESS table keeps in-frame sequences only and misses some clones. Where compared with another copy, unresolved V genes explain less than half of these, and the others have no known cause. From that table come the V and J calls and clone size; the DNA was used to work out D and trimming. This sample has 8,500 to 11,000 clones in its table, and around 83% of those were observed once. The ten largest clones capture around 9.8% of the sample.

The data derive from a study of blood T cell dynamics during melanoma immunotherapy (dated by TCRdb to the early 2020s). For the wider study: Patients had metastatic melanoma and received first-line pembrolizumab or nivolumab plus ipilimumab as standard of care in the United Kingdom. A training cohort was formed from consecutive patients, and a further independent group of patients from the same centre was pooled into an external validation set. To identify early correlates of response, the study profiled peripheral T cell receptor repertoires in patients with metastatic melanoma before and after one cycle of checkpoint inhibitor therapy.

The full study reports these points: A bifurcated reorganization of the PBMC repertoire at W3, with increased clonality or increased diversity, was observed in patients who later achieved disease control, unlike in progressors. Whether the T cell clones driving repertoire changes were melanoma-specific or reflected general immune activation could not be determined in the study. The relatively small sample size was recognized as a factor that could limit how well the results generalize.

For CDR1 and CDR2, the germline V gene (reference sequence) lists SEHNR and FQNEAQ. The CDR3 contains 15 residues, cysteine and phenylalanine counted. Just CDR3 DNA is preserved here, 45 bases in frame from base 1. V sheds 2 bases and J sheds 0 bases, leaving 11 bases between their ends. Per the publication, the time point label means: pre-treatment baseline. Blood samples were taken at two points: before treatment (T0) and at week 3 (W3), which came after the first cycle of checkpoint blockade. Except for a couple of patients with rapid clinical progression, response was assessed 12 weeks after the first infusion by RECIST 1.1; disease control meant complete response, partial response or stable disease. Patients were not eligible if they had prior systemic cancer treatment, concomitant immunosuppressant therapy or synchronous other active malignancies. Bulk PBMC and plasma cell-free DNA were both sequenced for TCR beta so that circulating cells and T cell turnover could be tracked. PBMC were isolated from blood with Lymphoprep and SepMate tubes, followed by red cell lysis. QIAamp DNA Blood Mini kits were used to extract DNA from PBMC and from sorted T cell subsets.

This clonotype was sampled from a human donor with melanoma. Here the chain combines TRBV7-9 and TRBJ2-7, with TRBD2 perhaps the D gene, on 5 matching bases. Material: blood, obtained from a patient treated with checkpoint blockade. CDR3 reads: CASSLSGAISYEQYF. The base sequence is TGTGCCAGCAGCTTAAGCGGAGCCATCTCCTACGAGCAGTACTTC. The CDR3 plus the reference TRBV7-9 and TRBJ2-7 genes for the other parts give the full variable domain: DTGVSQNPRHKITKRGQNVTFRCDPISEHNRLYWYRQTLGQGPEFLTYFQNEAQLEKSRLLSDRFSAERPKGSFSTLEIQRTEQGDSAMYLCASSLSGAISYEQYFGPGTRLTVT.